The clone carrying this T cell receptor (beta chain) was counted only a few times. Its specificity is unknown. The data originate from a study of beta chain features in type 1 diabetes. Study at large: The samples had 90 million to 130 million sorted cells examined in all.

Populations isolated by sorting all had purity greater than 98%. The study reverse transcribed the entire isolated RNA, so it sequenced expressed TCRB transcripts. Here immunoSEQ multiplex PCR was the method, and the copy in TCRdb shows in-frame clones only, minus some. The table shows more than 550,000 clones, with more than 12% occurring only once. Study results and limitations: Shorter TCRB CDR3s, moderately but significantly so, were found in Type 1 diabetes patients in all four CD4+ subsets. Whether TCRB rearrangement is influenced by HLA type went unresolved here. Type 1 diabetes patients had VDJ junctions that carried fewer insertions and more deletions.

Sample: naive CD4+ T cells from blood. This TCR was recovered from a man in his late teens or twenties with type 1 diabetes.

In nucleotides, the CDR3 is TGTGCCTGGAGTGTTTACAATCAGCCCCAGCATTTT. Protein sequence: CAWSVYNQPQHF. J is TRBJ1-5 and V is TRBV30, with no clear D. The ends were cut back, 0 bases at V and 3 bases at J, with 3 bases in the middle. Looked up from germline, CDR1 is GTSNPN and CDR2 is SVGIG (reference sequence). This CDR3 contains 12 residues.